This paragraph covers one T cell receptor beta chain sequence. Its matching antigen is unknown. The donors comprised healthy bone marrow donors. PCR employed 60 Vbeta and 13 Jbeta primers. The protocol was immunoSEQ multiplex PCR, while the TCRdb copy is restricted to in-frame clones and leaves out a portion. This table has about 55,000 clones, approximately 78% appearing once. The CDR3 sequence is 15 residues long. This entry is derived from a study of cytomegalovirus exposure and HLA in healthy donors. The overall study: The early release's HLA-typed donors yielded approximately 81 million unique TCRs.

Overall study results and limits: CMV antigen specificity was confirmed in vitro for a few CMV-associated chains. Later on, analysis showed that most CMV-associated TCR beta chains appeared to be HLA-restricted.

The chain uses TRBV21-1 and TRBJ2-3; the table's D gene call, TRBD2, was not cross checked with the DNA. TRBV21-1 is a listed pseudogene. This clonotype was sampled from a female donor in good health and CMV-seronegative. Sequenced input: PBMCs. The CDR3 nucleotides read TGTGCCAGCAGCAACAGGACTAAGTTTAAAGATACGCAGTATTTT. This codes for CASSNRTKFKDTQYF.